These 16 T cell receptor beta chains came from one sample sequenced in a study of graft-versus-host responses after intestinal transplantation. Their cognate antigens are unknown. Sequencing used immunoSEQ multiplex PCR; TCRdb keeps in-frame clones, though not all of them. Here the sample spans over 80,000 clones, approximately 90% being singletons. Source: unstimulated CD8+ T cells sorted from spleen or lymph node cells, taken before transplant. Receptor source: a human donor who was the organ donor for an intestinal transplant.

This clone showed up just once. This chain joins TRBV6-1 and TRBJ2-2, with D perhaps TRBD2 (6 bases). The CDR3 is 12 amino acids. Germline V gene data show CDR1 as MNHNS and CDR2 as SASEGT. With 8 bases removed from V and 6 bases from J, the gap between germline ends came to 10 bases. The CDR3 reads CASAGLAGELFF. DNA for the CDR3: TGTGCCAGCGCGGGACTGGCCGGGGAGCTGTTTTTT.

The rearrangement uses TRBV13 and TRBJ2-7, with 7 positions matching TRBD1. Looked up from germline, CDR1 is PRHDT and CDR2 is FYEKMQ (reference sequence). The V and J ends lost 4 bases and 0 bases, in that order; junction bases with no gene match: 6. The CDR3 consists of 15 residues. The CDR3 loop is CASSWRQGVSYEQYF. The DNA for the CDR3 is TGTGCCAGCAGCTGGCGGCAGGGGGTCTCCTACGAGCAGTACTTC.

V and J are TRBV27 and TRBJ2-1; D not resolved. CDR1 is MNHEY, CDR2 SMNVEV, per germline (reference sequence). This CDR3 is 14 amino acids long. V lost 8 bases and J lost 1, with 12 bases in between. This CDR3 is CASSLSLSYNEQFF. The CDR3 nucleotides are TGTGCCAGCTCCCTTAGCCTATCCTACAATGAGCAGTTCTTC.

The chain joins TRBV29-1 to TRBJ1-4, with 8 bases fitting TRBD1. This CDR3 is 14 amino acids long. Germline CDR1 SQVTM, CDR2 ANQGSEA. V lost 2 bases, J lost 6 bases, and 5 bases stayed unmatched. The CDR3 DNA reads TGCAGCGTTGAATTGACAGGGGTCTATGAAAAACTGTTTTTT. Translating gives CSVELTGVYEKLFF.

The V and J genes are TRBV27 and TRBJ2-3; D may be TRBD1 (6 bases). Germline V gene lookup returns CDR1 MNHEY and CDR2 SMNVEV (reference sequence). This CDR3 contains 15 residues. V lost 5 bases to trimming and J lost 2 bases, with 14 bases between them. This CDR3 reads CASSVSQGFTDTQYF. CDR3 DNA sequence: TGTGCCAGCAGTGTTTCACAGGGTTTCACAGATACGCAGTATTTT.

This clone has just a few counts. V is TRBV19 and J is TRBJ2-7; D is uncertain. Germline loops: CDR1 LNHDA, CDR2 SQIVND (reference sequence). V shed 5 bases and J shed 3 bases, with 5 bases lying between them. The CDR3 has 11 amino acids. CDR3 amino acids: CASSDNYEQYF. CDR3 nucleotides: TGTGCCAGTAGTGACAACTACGAGCAGTACTTC.

This sequence joins TRBV5-5 and TRBJ2-1; possibly TRBD2 for D (7 bases). Germline CDR1 reads SGHKS; CDR2 reads YYEKEE (reference sequence). This CDR3 region has 16 residues. Trimming shortened V by 1 base and J by 10 bases, and 21 bases separated the two germline ends. CDR3 in DNA: TGTGCCAGCAGCTTGTTAGGGGGGGGCCCCCCAGGGGAGCAGTTCTTC. This gives the protein CASSLLGGGPPGEQFF. Looking up the rest from reference TRBV5-5 and TRBJ2-1 gives the full variable domain: DAGVTQSPTHLIKTRGQQVTLRCSPISGHKSVSWYQQVLGQGPQFIFQYYEKEERGRGNFPDRFSARQFPNYSSELNVNALLLGDSALYLCASSLLGGGPPGEQFFGPGTRLTVL.

The chain uses TRBV7-6 and TRBJ1-6, with TRBD1 as a possible D gene (6 bases). The V end was cut by 5 bases, the J end by 6 bases, with 14 bases between. This CDR3 spans 15 amino acids. CDR1 and CDR2 (germline): SGHVS, FNYEAQ. CDR3 nucleotides: TGTGCCAGCAGCCCCTCGACAGGTTTTAATTCACCCCTCCACTTT. Amino acids: CASSPSTGFNSPLHF.

The chain combines TRBV4-1 with TRBJ2-7, with 9 nucleotides matching TRBD1. Germline trimming cut 0 bases from V and 4 bases from J; bases unmatched to any gene: 7. The length of the CDR3 is 16 residues. Germline CDR1 and CDR2: MGHRA and YSYEKL. CDR3 sequence: CASSQDLVQGAYEQYF. CDR3 sequence (DNA): TGCGCCAGCAGCCAAGATCTCGTACAGGGGGCGTACGAGCAGTACTTC.

Concerning this clone: One end of the junction fails to match germline, which may point to a read error. The rearrangement links TRBV29-1 to TRBJ2-7; D may be TRBD1 (5 bases). CDR1 is SQVTM and CDR2 is ANQGSEA in the germline V gene. The CDR3 extends over 11 amino acids. The CDR3 protein is CSVEDSGASNF. The CDR3, as DNA: TGCAGCGTTGAAGATTCTGGGGCTTCCAACTTC.

The chain employs TRBV7-9 and TRBJ1-2; D is unresolved. Trimming left V 1 base short and J 8 bases short, with 11 bases between. This CDR3 is built from 13 residues. CDR1 and CDR2 (germline): SEHNR, FQNEAQ (reference sequence). The CDR3 region has the DNA TGTGCCAGCAGCTTAGGGTCAATAGTCGGCTACACCTTC. The encoded protein is CASSLGSIVGYTF.

V is TRBV4-2 and J is TRBJ1-1, with D hard to call. The germline CDR1 and CDR2 sequences are LGHNA and YNFKEQ. With 2 bases removed from V and 4 bases from J, the gap between germline ends came to 11 bases. This CDR3 region has 14 residues. The CDR3, as DNA: TGTGCCAGCAGCCAACCCGTGGGGAGCACTGAAGCTTTCTTT. Translated, it gives CASSQPVGSTEAFF.

The CDR3 coding sequence is TGCGCCAGCAGTAGCGGCTACACCGGGGAGCTGTTTTTT. It translates to CASSSGYTGELFF. The chain carries TRBV4-3 and TRBJ2-2; possibly TRBD2 for D (6 bases). Between the trimmed V and J ends, which lost 6 bases and 3 bases, there was a span of 8 bases. Germline V gene sequence: CDR1 LGHNA, CDR2 YSLEER. The CDR3 extends over 13 amino acids.

V is TRBV27 and J is TRBJ2-5; D not certain. The V gene lost 7 bases and the J gene lost 4 bases, with 10 bases spanning the gap. From germline, CDR1 is MNHEY and CDR2 SMNVEV (reference sequence). CDR3 length: 12 amino acids. Here the CDR3 reads CASTSNGETQYF. CDR3 nucleotide sequence: TGTGCCAGCACGTCCAACGGAGAGACCCAGTACTTC.

This rearrangement joins TRBV2 to TRBJ2-1; TRBD2 agrees at 10 bases. Trimming cost V 7 bases and J 3 bases; bases outside gene matches: 6. Per the germline V gene, CDR1 is SNHLY and CDR2 is FYNNEI. The CDR3 runs to 15 residues. The CDR3 DNA follows: TGTGCCAGCACCAAAACTAGCGGGGACTACAATGAGCAGTTCTTC. Amino acids: CASTKTSGDYNEQFF.

Note on this clone: A read error may produce the germline difference seen at one junction end. This chain uses TRBV7-9 with TRBJ1-2; no reliable D call. The CDR3 has 14 residues. Germline V gene lookup returns CDR1 SEHNR and CDR2 FQNEAQ (reference sequence). The CDR3, as DNA: TGTGCCAGCAGCTTTGAGGGAAGCAACTATGGCTACGCCTTC. Translated: CASSFEGSNYGYAF. Using reference TRBV7-9 and TRBJ1-2 for the parts outside the CDR3, the full variable domain is DTGVSQNPRHKITKRGQNVTFRCDPISEHNRLYWYRQTLGQGPEFLTYFQNEAQLEKSRLLSDRFSAERPKGSFSTLEIQRTEQGDSAMYLCASSFEGSNYGYAFGSGTRLTVV.